The 22 T cell receptor beta chains below were found in one sample sequenced in a study of regulatory T cells in long-lasting Graves disease. The sample's time point: persistent/refractory GD, antithyroid drugs over 5 years with positive TRAb. The authors made the TCR library using RNA they extracted from PBMCs. According to the study, TCR beta libraries were built with iRepertoire HTBI primers and CDR3-region Arm-PCR. TCRdb used MiXCR to reprocess the multiplex PCR reads, holding one entry per CDR3 protein. This repertoire shows some 420,000 distinct CDR3 sequences, 20% to 25% found once; its top ten account for about an eighth. The sample here was peripheral blood mononuclear cells (PBMCs), taken when the disease was refractory, from a patient treated with antithyroid drugs. These TCRs come from a female donor with Graves disease.

This clonotype occurred once. The chain joins TRBV11-2 to TRBJ1-3; D gene ambiguous. Trimming removed 1 base at V and 4 bases at J, with 8 bases between. The CDR3 covers 14 residues. Germline values: CDR1 SGHAT, CDR2 FQNNGV. The CDR3 sequence is CASSLGAAGNTIYF. CDR3 DNA: TGTGCCAGCAGCTTAGGTGCAGCAGGAAACACCATATATTTT.

The genes are TRBV7-7 and TRBJ2-7; tentative D call: TRBD2 (6 bases). Germline CDR1 SSHAT, CDR2 FNYEAQ (reference sequence). The CDR3 is made up of 11 amino acids. The CDR3 loop reads CASGLTHEQYF. DNA of the CDR3: TGTGCTAGCGGACTAACCCACGAGCAGTACTTC.

In its sample, this clonotype was seen many times. The rearrangement joins TRBV15 to TRBJ1-5, with D tentatively TRBD1 (5 bases). Trimming took 5 bases from V and 6 from J, leaving 14 bases between them. The CDR3 runs to 14 residues. Germline CDR1 LNHNV, CDR2 YYDKDF (reference sequence). CDR3 sequence: CATSGGEKVQPQHF. Here the CDR3 DNA reads TGTGCCACCAGCGGGGGGGAGAAAGTTCAGCCCCAGCATTTT.

This clonotype was seen more than once but under ten times. The chain has TRBV29-1 and TRBJ2-7; D may be TRBD1 (6 bases). The ends were cut back, 1 base at V and 2 bases at J, with 6 bases in the middle. The CDR3 runs to 12 residues. The germline V gene has CDR1 SQVTM and CDR2 ANQGSEA. CDR3 region: CSVEGTAYEQYF. The CDR3 region has the DNA TGCAGCGTTGAAGGGACAGCCTACGAGCAGTACTTC.

This clonotype showed up many times. V is TRBV12-3 or TRBV12-4 and J is TRBJ1-1; D uncertain. Trimming took off 5 bases at V and 5 bases at J, with 6 bases between the two ends. The CDR3 consists of 11 residues. The CDR3: CASSGWTEAFF. CDR3 bases: TGTGCCAGCAGTGGGTGGACTGAAGCTTTCTTT.

The chain is built from TRBV3-1 and TRBJ1-3; D call uncertain. The CDR3 contains 14 residues. CDR1 is LGHDT and CDR2 is YNNKEL in the germline V gene (reference sequence). The ends were cut back, 0 bases at V and 0 bases at J, with 3 bases in the middle. CDR3: CASSQDISGNTIYF. As DNA, the CDR3 is TGTGCCAGCAGCCAAGACATCTCTGGAAACACCATATATTTT.

This clonotype was seen a handful of times. This chain connects TRBV3-1 to TRBJ1-2; D call uncertain. With 1 base removed from V and 4 bases from J, the gap between germline ends came to 10 bases. Germline lookup yields CDR1 LGHDT and CDR2 YNNKEL (reference sequence). The CDR3 runs 14 residues. CDR3 sequence (DNA): TGTGCCAGCAGCCAAGTTCGCCAGCGCTATGGCTACACCTTC. It codes for CASSQVRQRYGYTF.

This clonotype was observed many times. The genes are TRBV7-2 and TRBJ2-7, with 13 positions matching TRBD2. Germline V gives CDR1 SGHTA, CDR2 FQGNSA. This CDR3 comprises 15 residues. The V gene end was trimmed by 3 bases and the J gene end by 7 bases; junction bases not matched to a gene: 6. CDR3 sequence reads: CASSLFPGLAGEQYF. The CDR3 nucleotides read TGTGCCAGCAGCTTGTTCCCGGGACTAGCGGGAGAGCAGTACTTC.

The chain employs TRBV6-1 and TRBJ1-2, with D possibly matching TRBD1 (5 bases). Germline V CDR1 and CDR2: MNHNS, SASEGT. The CDR3 has 11 residues. Trimming left V 5 bases short and J 10 bases short, with 11 bases between. CDR3 nucleotides: TGTGCCAGCAGTCCCGGGACGGACTACACCTTC. Translating gives CASSPGTDYTF.

As for this clonotype: This may stem from a read error, because a much larger clone lies one nucleotide away. The chain employs TRBV28 and TRBJ2-4, with D uncertain. The CDR3 runs to 16 residues. Per germline, CDR1 MDHEN and CDR2 SYDVKM. V lost 5 bases to trimming and J lost 1 base, with 15 bases between them. The CDR3 nucleotides read TGTGCCAGCAGTCCATCCCCGGCACCCGCCAAAAACATTCAGTACTTC. It specifies CASSPSPAPAKNIQYF.

The sample holds many counts of this clonotype. V is TRBV20-1 and J is TRBJ1-5; D is unresolved. V gave up 3 bases and J gave up 3 bases, with 9 bases separating them. The V gene's germline CDR1 is DFQATT and CDR2 SNEGSKA (reference sequence). The CDR3 has 13 amino acids. The CDR3 region is CSASYGTNQPQHF. In DNA, the CDR3 is TGCAGTGCTAGTTACGGTACCAATCAGCCCCAGCATTTT.

This clonotype was detected a few times. This chain connects TRBV6-2 or TRBV6-3 to TRBJ1-4, with no clear D. Between the trimmed V and J ends, which lost 10 bases and 5 bases, there was a span of 14 bases. This CDR3 is built from 13 residues. Germline CDR1 and CDR2: MNHEY and SVGEGT. CDR3 bases: TGTGCCAACTCTGCGGTCTTGAATGAAAAACTGTTTTTT. It translates to CANSAVLNEKLFF.

This clonotype was seen many times. J is TRBJ1-6 and V is TRBV3-1; TRBD1 agrees at 10 bases. CDR1 LGHDT and CDR2 YNNKEL come from the germline V gene (reference sequence). Trimming took 0 bases from V and 12 from J; bases not matched to a gene: 8. This CDR3 region has 16 residues. DNA for the CDR3: TGTGCCAGCAGCCAAGACCCTGGACAGGGGGATGGACCCCTCCACTTT. Translated, it gives CASSQDPGQGDGPLHF. The complete variable domain, with remaining parts taken from reference TRBV3-1 and TRBJ1-6, reads DTAVSQTPKYLVTQMGNDKSIKCEQNLGHDTMYWYKQDSKKFLKIMFSYNNKELIINETVPNRFSPKSPDKAHLNLHINSLELGDSAVYFCASSQDPGQGDGPLHFGNGTRLTVT.

This clonotype has at least ten counts. The V call is TRBV28, the J call TRBJ1-5, with 9 bases matching TRBD1. Per the germline V gene, CDR1 is MDHEN and CDR2 is SYDVKM. The CDR3 totals 15 residues. V gave up 6 bases and J gave up 3 bases; unmatched junction bases: 6. CDR3 amino acids: CASSPGTGSNQPQHF. The CDR3 DNA sequence: TGTGCCAGCAGCCCCGGGACAGGGTCCAATCAGCCCCAGCATTTT.

There are a few counts of this clonotype. The chain links TRBV4-1 to TRBJ1-4; the D gene is possibly TRBD1 (6 bases). Germline lookup yields CDR1 MGHRA and CDR2 YSYEKL. V lost 4 bases, J lost 7 bases, and 13 bases lay in between. The CDR3 is 14 residues long. In nucleotides, the CDR3 is TGCGCCAGCAGCCGCACAGGGTTGAGTGAAAAACTGTTTTTT. Protein sequence: CASSRTGLSEKLFF.

The rearrangement joins TRBV20-1 to TRBJ2-5, with 7 bases aligning to TRBD2. V trimming: 0 bases; J trimming: 2 bases; junction bases outside the gene matches: 12. The CDR3 covers 17 residues. Germline-derived CDR1 and CDR2 are DFQATT and SNEGSKA (reference sequence). CDR3 residues: CSARDLRTSGGQETQYF. DNA of the CDR3: TGCAGTGCTAGAGATCTCAGGACTAGTGGAGGTCAAGAGACCCAGTACTTC.

This clonotype was picked up a small number of times. The gene calls are TRBV19 and TRBJ2-7; 9 nucleotides match TRBD1. The germline gives CDR1 LNHDA, CDR2 SQIVND (reference sequence). With 10 bases clipped from V and 2 bases from J, the junction kept 9 bases outside the gene matches. The CDR3 contains 14 residues. The CDR3 DNA is TGTGCCACACTTGGCGGGACAGGGCCCTACGAGCAGTACTTC. This sequence encodes CATLGGTGPYEQYF. Supplemented by reference TRBV19 and TRBJ2-7, the full variable domain reads DGGITQSPKYLFRKEGQNVTLSCEQNLNHDAMYWYRQDPGQGLRLIYYSQIVNDFQKGDIAEGYSVSREKKESFPLTVTSAQKNPTAFYLCATLGGTGPYEQYFGPGTRLTVT.

This chain joins TRBV20-1 and TRBJ2-7; either TRBD1 or TRBD2 may supply D (5 bases each). Germline CDR1 and CDR2: DFQATT and SNEGSKA (reference sequence). This CDR3 has 14 residues. V lost 6 bases and J 6 bases, leaving 21 bases between the germline ends. The CDR3 DNA sequence: TGCAGTGCCCCCTTGGGACCGGCACGGCCCGAGCAGTACTTC. This translates into CSAPLGPARPEQYF.

The table lists this clonotype with many counts. The chain links TRBV28 to TRBJ1-1; D gene uncertain. Germline CDR1 and CDR2: MDHEN and SYDVKM. Deletions cut 6 bases from V and 3 bases from J, with 8 bases between. This CDR3 spans 12 amino acids. The CDR3, as DNA: TGTGCCAGCAGCCCTCTGGACACTGAAGCTTTCTTT. Amino acids: CASSPLDTEAFF. The whole variable domain, filled in from reference TRBV28 and TRBJ1-1, reads DVKVTQSSRYLVKRTGEKVFLECVQDMDHENMFWYRQDPGLGLRLIYFSYDVKMKEKGDIPEGYSVSREKKERFSLILESASTNQTSMYLCASSPLDTEAFFGQGTRLTVV.

In this sample, this clonotype turned up a few times. This sequence joins TRBV24-1 and TRBJ2-1; TRBD1 matches at 8 bases. The ends lost 4 bases at V and 7 bases at J; junction bases unmatched: 5. CDR1 is KGHDR and CDR2 is SFDVKD in the germline V gene. The CDR3 contains 14 residues. In DNA, the CDR3 is TGTGCCACCAGTGAGGCCGGGACAGGAAATGAGCAGTTCTTC. Its protein product is CATSEAGTGNEQFF.

This clonotype was detected a few times. Here the CDR3 reads CSARVQTLAKNIQYF. In nucleotides, the CDR3 is TGCAGTGCTAGAGTCCAGACCCTAGCCAAAAACATTCAGTACTTC. V is TRBV20-1 and J is TRBJ2-4; D is ambiguous. The germline gives CDR1 DFQATT, CDR2 SNEGSKA (reference sequence). The CDR3 runs 15 residues. V lost 1 base and J lost 0, with 10 bases in between.

The rearrangement uses TRBV19 and TRBJ1-6; the D is unclear. CDR1 is LNHDA, CDR2 SQIVND, per germline (reference sequence). V gave up 1 base and J gave up 8 bases, with 15 bases separating them. This CDR3 region has 16 residues. As DNA, the CDR3 is TGTGCCAGTAGTATAGGCGGCCTCCGTACCGATTCACCCCTCCACTTT. This gives the protein CASSIGGLRTDSPLHF.